These 3 T cell receptor beta chains share one sample of origin, sequenced in a study of cytomegalovirus exposure and HLA in healthy donors. 13 Jbeta primers and 60 Vbeta primers were used for the PCR. Using immunoSEQ multiplex PCR, the repertoire was profiled, and TCRdb retains in-frame clones only, with some absent. The repertoire consists of around 120,000 clones, with 79% occurring once and the leading ten covering 1.5% to 2.5%. The sequenced material came from PBMCs. These receptors all come from a young man in good health and CMV-seronegative.

The V and J genes are TRBV7-3 and TRBJ2-3; 16 nucleotides align to TRBD2. The CDR3 runs 15 residues. In germline, CDR1 is SGHTA, CDR2 FQGTGA. V trimming: 5 bases; J trimming: 6 bases; junction bases outside the gene matches: 2. The CDR3 nucleotides read TGTGCCAGCAGCGGGGGACTAGCGGGGGGGGATACGCAGTATTTT. Protein: CASSGGLAGGDTQYF.

This clone has a single count. The chain couples TRBV11-2 to TRBJ2-1, with TRBD2 identical over 12 bases. The CDR3 totals 14 residues. Germline-derived CDR1 and CDR2 are SGHAT and FQNNGV. With V trimmed by 6 bases and J by 9 bases, 6 bases remained unmatched. The CDR3 DNA reads as TGTGCCAGCAGGAAGACTAGCGGGAGTGGTGAGCAGTTCTTC. Translating gives CASRKTSGSGEQFF. Supplemented by reference TRBV11-2 and TRBJ2-1, the full variable domain reads EAGVAQSPRYKIIEKRQSVAFWCNPISGHATLYWYQQILGQGPKLLIQFQNNGVVDDSQLPKDRFSAERLKGVDSTLKIQPAKLEDSAVYLCASRKTSGSGEQFFGPGTRLTVL.

The chain couples TRBV25-1 to TRBJ2-1, with 11 bases lining up with TRBD2. The CDR3 loop spans 15 amino acids. The V gene's germline CDR1 is MGHDK and CDR2 SYGVNS. The trim removed 9 bases at V and 2 bases at J, leaving 6 bases unmatched. The CDR3 here is CASRLAGGTYNEQFF. The DNA of the CDR3 is TGTGCCAGTCGTTTAGCGGGAGGGACCTACAATGAGCAGTTCTTC. Full variable domain (remainder filled in from reference TRBV25-1 and TRBJ2-1): EADIYQTPRYLVIGTGKKITLECSQTMGHDKMYWYQQDPGMELHLIHYSYGVNSTEKGDLSSESTVSRIRTEHFPLTLESARPSHTSQYLCASRLAGGTYNEQFFGPGTRLTVL.